What follows are 4 T cell receptor beta chains derived from one specimen sequenced in a study of blood T cells in healthy people across ages. Through a sample-barcoded 5' primer and a J-beta primer mix, a second PCR was run for about 6 to 12 cycles. In TCRdb, the 5' RACE reads were re-called with MiXCR into one record per CDR3 protein. The table includes roughly 790,000 distinct CDR3 sequences, 40% to 45% detected once. The sample consisted of blood. The source is an older woman in good health.

This clonotype was detected a few times. The chain has TRBV5-1 and TRBJ2-1; 11 positions match TRBD2. This CDR3 spans 16 amino acids. Trimming took 0 bases from V and 8 from J; bases not matched to a gene: 7. From germline, CDR1 is SGHRS and CDR2 YFSETQ. The CDR3 DNA reads as TGCGCCAGCAGCTTGGTACTAGCGGGGGCCGGGGATGAGCAGTTCTTC. It yields the protein CASSLVLAGAGDEQFF.

This rearrangement joins TRBV20-1 to TRBJ2-3, with D possibly matching TRBD2 (6 bases). The V gene's germline CDR1 is DFQATT and CDR2 SNEGSKA (reference sequence). The CDR3 consists of 16 residues. Trimming took off 3 bases at V and 1 base at J, with 17 bases between the two ends. In DNA form, the CDR3 reads TGCAGTGCTAGCGGGACTGGCCAAATCCGCACAGATACGCAGTATTTT. Its translation is CSASGTGQIRTDTQYF.

This clonotype was counted a few times. The J gene is TRBJ2-1, the V gene TRBV7-2; D gene ambiguous. V was shortened by 1 base and J by 15 bases, with 16 bases between the two germline ends. This CDR3 comprises 13 residues. Per the germline V gene, CDR1 is SGHTA and CDR2 is FQGNSA. As DNA, the CDR3 is TGTGCCAGCAGCTTAGGTAGTGCACCTGTGCCGTTCTTC. The encoded protein is CASSLGSAPVPFF.

The chain is built from TRBV4-1 and TRBJ2-3; 8 nucleotides match TRBD2. V dropped 8 bases and J dropped 4; count of bases not matched to a gene: 5. The germline gives CDR1 MGHRA, CDR2 YSYEKL. This CDR3 has 13 residues. CDR3 nucleotide sequence: TGCGCCAGCGAGGGCGGGAGGTCAGATACGCAGTATTTT. This gives the protein CASEGGRSDTQYF.